This entry lists 13 T cell receptor beta chains sequenced from one sample in a study of beta chain features in type 1 diabetes. Expressed TCRB transcripts were sequenced, since all the RNA that had been isolated was reverse transcribed. Data came from immunoSEQ multiplex PCR; TCRdb stores just in-frame clones and leaves some out. The sample includes some 150,000 clones, 6.5% to 8.5% seen only once; the top ten take more than 1.1%. The sequencing input was central memory CD4+ T cells from blood. Source of these receptors: a woman in her twenties or thirties in good health.

This clone has only a few counts. This chain uses TRBV11-3 with TRBJ2-2; D gene uncertain. Germline lookup yields CDR1 SGHNT and CDR2 YENEEA. CDR3 length equals 12 residues. V was clipped by 2 bases and J by 6 bases, with 4 bases between them. In nucleotides, the CDR3 is TGTGCCAGCAGCTTATCGTCCGGGGAGCTGTTTTTT. Translation: CASSLSSGELFF. Full variable domain (rest looked up from reference TRBV11-3 and TRBJ2-2): EAGVVQSPRYKIIEKKQPVAFWCNPISGHNTLYWYLQNLGQGPELLIRYENEEAVDDSQLPKDRFSAERLKGVDSTLKIQPAELGDSAVYLCASSLSSGELFFGEGSRLTVL.

Regarding this clone: With a much larger clone just one base away, this may be a read error. V is TRBV11-2 and J is TRBJ2-5; D remains unclear. The CDR3 runs to 15 residues. Germline values: CDR1 SGHAT, CDR2 FQNNGV. Trimming pared 5 bases from V and 5 bases from J, leaving 18 bases between. The CDR3 DNA reads TGTGCCAGCAGCCAAATTAATTCACTCCGGGAGACCCAGTACTTC. Its protein product is CASSQINSLRETQYF.

In its sample, this clone was seen a few times. The rearrangement links TRBV5-4 to TRBJ2-1; 9 bases fit TRBD1. The CDR3 is 15 residues long. Losses at the gene ends were 5 bases for V and 6 bases for J; bases not matched to a gene: 9. CDR1 is SGHNT and CDR2 is YYREEE in the germline V gene (reference sequence). The CDR3 sequence is CASSSPGQGINEQFF. CDR3 sequence (DNA): TGTGCCAGCAGTTCCCCGGGACAGGGAATCAATGAGCAGTTCTTC. The variable domain in full, completed from reference TRBV5-4 and TRBJ2-1, reads ETGVTQSPTHLIKTRGQQVTLRCSSQSGHNTVSWYQQALGQGPQFIFQYYREEENGRGNFPPRFSGLQFPNYSSELNVNALELDDSALYLCASSSPGQGINEQFFGPGTRLTVL.

The sample holds a few counts of this clone. The chain has TRBV7-2 and TRBJ1-4, with D uncertain. Germline-derived CDR1 and CDR2 are SGHTA and FQGNSA. Between the trimmed V and J ends, which lost 1 base and 10 bases, there was a span of 16 bases. The CDR3 sequence is 15 residues long. The CDR3: CASSLGGLQGGKLFF. The CDR3 nucleotides are TGTGCCAGCAGCTTAGGCGGGCTACAAGGAGGAAAACTGTTTTTT.

The chain has TRBV6-6 and TRBJ2-7; 7 nucleotides align to TRBD1. Losses at the gene ends were 8 bases for V and 5 bases for J; bases not matched to a gene: 12. This CDR3 is 14 amino acids long. The germline gives CDR1 MNHNY, CDR2 SVGAGI (reference sequence). The CDR3 region has the DNA TGTGCCAGCGGAAAACAGGGGAAGATTCACGAGCAGTACTTC. Amino acid sequence: CASGKQGKIHEQYF.

This clone was detected ten times or more. The chain joins TRBV23-1 to TRBJ2-3; 13 nucleotides match TRBD2. TRBV23-1 is reported as an ORF; its role is uncertain. The CDR3 length is 13 residues. J was trimmed by 8 bases and V by 9 bases; bases with no gene match: 5. The CDR3 DNA is TGCGCCAGAGGACTAGCGGGAGTGGGTACGCAGTATTTT. Protein: CARGLAGVGTQYF.

This clone occurred a few times. This chain uses TRBV2 with TRBJ1-5; 9 bases match TRBD1. The germline CDR1 and CDR2 sequences are SNHLY and FYNNEI. This CDR3 has 14 residues. V shed 4 bases and J 8 bases; nucleotides not matched to a gene: 6. The CDR3 region is CASSVTGGLEPQHF. The CDR3 coding sequence is TGTGCCAGCAGTGTAACAGGGGGCTTGGAGCCCCAGCATTTT.

With regard to this clone: The sample carries other DNA sequences with the same CDR3. The CDR3 DNA sequence: TGTGCCAGCAGCTTGGGGGCCGGGCAAGAGACCCAGTACTTC. It specifies CASSLGAGQETQYF. The J gene is TRBJ2-5, the V gene TRBV7-9, with a tentative D call TRBD1 (6 bases). Germline lookup yields CDR1 SEHNR and CDR2 FQNEAQ (reference sequence). V was pared by 3 bases and J by 2 bases, with 10 bases between. The CDR3 totals 14 residues.

The rearrangement links TRBV11-2 to TRBJ2-1; the D gene is possibly TRBD2 (5 bases). The CDR3 contains 12 residues. The germline V gene has CDR1 SGHAT and CDR2 FQNNGV. V dropped 0 bases and J dropped 15 bases, with 12 bases sitting between them. This chain's CDR3 is CASSLDDYLLFF. CDR3 coding DNA: TGTGCCAGCAGCTTAGACGACTACCTACTGTTCTTC.

This clone was seen a handful of times. This chain uses TRBV25-1 with TRBJ1-1; a possible D gene is TRBD1 (6 bases). In germline, CDR1 is MGHDK, CDR2 SYGVNS. CDR3 length: 13 residues. Trimming removed 5 bases at V and 2 bases at J, with 9 bases between. CDR3 coding DNA: TGTGCCAGCAGTCTACAGGGAAACACTGAAGCTTTCTTT. As protein: CASSLQGNTEAFF.

This clone came up a few times. This chain connects TRBV6-5 to TRBJ2-1, with D tentatively TRBD2 (6 bases). V lost 2 bases to trimming and J lost 5 bases, with 13 bases between them. Germline V CDR1 and CDR2: MNHEY, SVGAGI. The CDR3 runs 15 residues. The CDR3 region has the DNA TGTGCCAGCAGTTACGGGTGGGAGGCGCACAATGAGCAGTTCTTC. As protein: CASSYGWEAHNEQFF.

The chain carries TRBV6-6 and TRBJ2-2; D is possibly TRBD1 (6 bases). Germline values: CDR1 MNHNY, CDR2 SVGAGI (reference sequence). The CDR3 loop spans 14 amino acids. Trimming cost V 5 bases and J 4 bases, with 11 bases left between them. The CDR3 region has the DNA TGTGCCAGCAGTAAGAACAGGGCCACCGGGGAGCTGTTTTTT. Translating it yields CASSKNRATGELFF.

In its sample, this clone was seen a few times. The rearrangement joins TRBV27 to TRBJ2-1; D unresolved. V lost 6 bases and J lost 7, with 16 bases in between. The CDR3 runs 14 residues. The germline CDR1 and CDR2 sequences are MNHEY and SMNVEV (reference sequence). The CDR3 loop is CASSFSGRSNEQFF. CDR3 in DNA: TGTGCCAGCAGCTTCTCAGGCAGGTCGAATGAGCAGTTCTTC.